These 6 T cell receptor beta chains originate from one sample sequenced in a study of CD8 T cells in ankylosing spondylitis. General observations from the study: For ankylosing spondylitis blood, a TCR beta motif of seven to nine highly homologous variants appeared characteristic.

TCRdb re-called the 5' RACE reads with MiXCR, one entry per CDR3 protein. The profile shows fewer than 450,000 distinct CDR3 sequences, 17% of them singletons. Their antigen targets remain unknown. Sequencing used blood, either unsorted or a sorted T cell fraction (not recorded which). These receptors all stem from a male donor with ankylosing spondylitis.

The chain uses TRBV28 and TRBJ1-1, with D hard to call. V lost 5 bases and J lost 3, with 16 bases in between. CDR1 and CDR2 from the germline V gene are MDHEN and SYDVKM. The CDR3 consists of 15 residues. Here the CDR3 reads CASSLQHPTDTEAFF. The CDR3 DNA is TGTGCCAGCAGTCTCCAGCACCCGACGGACACTGAAGCTTTCTTT.

The V gene is TRBV7-8, the J gene TRBJ2-5; TRBD2 matches at 11 bases. This CDR3 comprises 15 residues. Trimming at V came to 5 bases and at J to 0 bases, leaving 2 bases not matched to a gene. Germline loops: CDR1 SGHVS, CDR2 FQNEAQ. The CDR3 is CASSRLAGYQETQYF. CDR3 bases: TGTGCCAGCAGCCGACTAGCGGGATACCAAGAGACCCAGTACTTC. Together with reference TRBV7-8 and TRBJ2-5, the CDR3 gives the full variable domain: GAGVSQSPRYKVAKRGQDVALRCDPISGHVSLFWYQQALGQGPEFLTYFQNEAQLDKSGLPSDRFFAERPEGSVSTLKIQRTQQEDSAVYLCASSRLAGYQETQYFGPGTRLLVL.

This chain uses TRBV20-1 with TRBJ1-1, with D possibly being TRBD1 (5 bases). Trimming removed 4 bases at V and 1 base at J, with 10 bases between. CDR1 and CDR2 from the germline V gene are DFQATT and SNEGSKA (reference sequence). The CDR3 has 13 residues. The CDR3, as DNA: TGCAGTGCTAAACGGGGGGGGAACACTGAAGCTTTCTTT. Its protein is CSAKRGGNTEAFF.

This clonotype was detected ten times or more. The rearrangement links TRBV20-1 to TRBJ2-3; the match to TRBD2 covers 7 bases. V was pared by 0 bases and J by 6 bases, with 3 bases of the junction left unmatched. Germline CDR1 DFQATT, CDR2 SNEGSKA (reference sequence). The CDR3 loop spans 13 amino acids. The CDR3 DNA sequence: TGCAGTGCTAGAGATATACTAGCGGATACGCAGTATTTT. Amino acid sequence: CSARDILADTQYF.

This chain joins TRBV20-1 and TRBJ2-1; D may be TRBD1 or TRBD2 (6 bases each). Germline values: CDR1 DFQATT, CDR2 SNEGSKA (reference sequence). Between the trimmed V and J ends, which lost 5 bases and 10 bases, there was a span of 21 bases. This CDR3 is 14 amino acids long. The CDR3 DNA reads as TGCAGTGCTCAGGGGCAGATCTGGACTACCGAGCAGTTCTTC. Translated, it gives CSAQGQIWTTEQFF.

The V gene is TRBV12-3 or TRBV12-4, the J gene TRBJ2-1; D call uncertain. Trimming stripped 3 bases from V and 9 bases from J, with 6 bases between. This CDR3 spans 11 amino acids. The CDR3 protein is CASSFMVEQFF. CDR3 nucleotide sequence: TGTGCCAGCAGTTTTATGGTTGAGCAGTTCTTC.